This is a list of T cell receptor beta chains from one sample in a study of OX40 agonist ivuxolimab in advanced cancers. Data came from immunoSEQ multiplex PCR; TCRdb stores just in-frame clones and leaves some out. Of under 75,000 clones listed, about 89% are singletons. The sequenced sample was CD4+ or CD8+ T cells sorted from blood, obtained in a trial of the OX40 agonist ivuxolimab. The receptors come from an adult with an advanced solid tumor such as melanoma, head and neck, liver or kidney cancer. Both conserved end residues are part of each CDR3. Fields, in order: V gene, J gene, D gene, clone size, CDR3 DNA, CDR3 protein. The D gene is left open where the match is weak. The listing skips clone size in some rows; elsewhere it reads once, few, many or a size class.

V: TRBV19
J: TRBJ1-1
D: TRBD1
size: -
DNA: TGTGCCAGTAGTATGACAGGGACCTACACTGAAGCTTTCTTT
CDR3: CASSMTGTYTEAFF

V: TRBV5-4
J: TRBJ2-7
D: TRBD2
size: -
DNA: TGTGCCAGCAGCCCCACCGGGACTAGGAACGAGCAGTACTTC
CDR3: CASSPTGTRNEQYF

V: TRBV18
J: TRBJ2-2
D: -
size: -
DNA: TGTGCCAGCTCACCACCGTCGAGAACCGGGGAGCTGTTTTTT
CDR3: CASSPPSRTGELFF

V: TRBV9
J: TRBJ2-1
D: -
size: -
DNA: TGTGCCAGCAGCCGTGGAGACCCCACCGCGCGTGAGCAGTTCTTC
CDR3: CASSRGDPTAREQFF

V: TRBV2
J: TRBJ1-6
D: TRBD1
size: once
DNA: TGTGCCAGTCGGGACAGCGTCCCCTCACCCCTCCACTTT
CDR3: CASRDSVPSPLHF

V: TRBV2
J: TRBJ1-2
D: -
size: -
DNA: TGTGCCAGCAGTGTGGGAGGCAACTATGGCTACACCTTC
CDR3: CASSVGGNYGYTF

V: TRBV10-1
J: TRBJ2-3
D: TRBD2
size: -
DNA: TGCGCCAGCAGTGATAGCGGGGGTCGCACAGATACGCAGTATTTT
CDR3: CASSDSGGRTDTQYF

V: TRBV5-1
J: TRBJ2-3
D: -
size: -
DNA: TGCGCCAGCAGCGGAAAAACAGATACGCAGTATTTT
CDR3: CASSGKTDTQYF

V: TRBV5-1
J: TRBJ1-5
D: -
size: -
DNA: TGCGCCAGCAGCTTGGCCGGTTTTAGCAATCAGCCCCAGCATTTT
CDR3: CASSLAGFSNQPQHF

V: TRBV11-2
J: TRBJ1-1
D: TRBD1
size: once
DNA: TGTGCCAGCAGCTCACAGGGGAGTGGCACTGAAGCTTTCTTT
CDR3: CASSSQGSGTEAFF

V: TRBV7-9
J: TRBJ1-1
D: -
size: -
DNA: TGTGCCAGCAGTCAACACGGAGCTTTCTTT
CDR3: CASSQHGAFF

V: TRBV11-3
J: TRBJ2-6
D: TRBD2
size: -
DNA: TGTGCCAGCAGCAGCGGGGGCTCTGGGGCCAACGTCCTGACTTTC
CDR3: CASSSGGSGANVLTF

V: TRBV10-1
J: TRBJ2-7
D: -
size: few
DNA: TGCGCCAGCAGTGAGGACTCAAACTCCTACGAGCAGTACTTC
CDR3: CASSEDSNSYEQYF

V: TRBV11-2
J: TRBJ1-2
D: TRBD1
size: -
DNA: TGTGCCAGCAGCTTGAGGGACAGAAACTATGGCTACACCTTC
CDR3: CASSLRDRNYGYTF

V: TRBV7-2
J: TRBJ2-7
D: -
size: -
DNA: TGTGCCAGCAGCTTAGTATCGGGGGATACCTCCTACGAGCAGTACTTC
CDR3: CASSLVSGDTSYEQYF

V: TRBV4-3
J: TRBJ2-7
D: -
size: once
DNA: TGCGCCAGCAGCCAACAGGTGGGGTCCAACTACGAGCAGTACTTC
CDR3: CASSQQVGSNYEQYF

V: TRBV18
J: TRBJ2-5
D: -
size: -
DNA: TGTGCCAGCTCACCAGGGCTAGGAGAGACCCAGTACTTC
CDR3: CASSPGLGETQYF

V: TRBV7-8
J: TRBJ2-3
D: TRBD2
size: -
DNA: TGTGCCAGCAGCTTAGCACTACCCGCGGGGGGGAGTAATACGCAGTATTTT
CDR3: CASSLALPAGGSNTQYF

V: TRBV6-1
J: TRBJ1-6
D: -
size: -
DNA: TGTGCCACCCTAGCGGGCGGAGGTTCATATTCACCCCTCCACTTT
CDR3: CATLAGGGSYSPLHF

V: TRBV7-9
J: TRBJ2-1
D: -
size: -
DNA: TGTGCCGGAAACGGACAGCGCGACAATGAGCAGTTCTTC
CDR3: CAGNGQRDNEQFF

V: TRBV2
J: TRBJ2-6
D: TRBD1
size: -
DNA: TGTGCCAGCGGACAGGGGTCTAGCTCTGGGGCCAACGTCCTGACTTTC
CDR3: CASGQGSSSGANVLTF

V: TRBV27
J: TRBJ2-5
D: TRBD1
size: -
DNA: TGTGCCAGCAGCTCCGGGACAGGGGGCGTGGAGACCCAGTACTTC
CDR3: CASSSGTGGVETQYF

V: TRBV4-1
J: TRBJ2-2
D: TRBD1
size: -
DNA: TGCGCCAGCAGCCTGGACCGGGACAGGGCAACTCCGAACACCGGGGAGCTGTTTTTT
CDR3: CASSLDRDRATPNTGELFF

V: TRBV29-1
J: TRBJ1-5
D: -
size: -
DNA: TGCAGCGTTAGGGCAGGGCTTAATCAGCCCCAGCATTTT
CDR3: CSVRAGLNQPQHF

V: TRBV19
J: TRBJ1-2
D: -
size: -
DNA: TGTGCCAGTAACGTAAGAGGGGGGTTGACTTTCCATGGCTACACCTTC
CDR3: CASNVRGGLTFHGYTF

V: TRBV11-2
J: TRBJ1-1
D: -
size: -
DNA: TGTGCCAGCAGCTTAGAATTCGGGCGGATGAACACTGAAGCTTTCTTT
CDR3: CASSLEFGRMNTEAFF

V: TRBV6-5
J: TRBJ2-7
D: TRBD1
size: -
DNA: TGTGCCAGCAGGTTCGGGACAGGGGACTACGAGCAGTACTTC
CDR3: CASRFGTGDYEQYF

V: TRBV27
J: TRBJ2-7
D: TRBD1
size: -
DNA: TGTGCCAGCAGCAGCACCCGGACAGGGGGCTACGAGCAGTACTTC
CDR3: CASSSTRTGGYEQYF

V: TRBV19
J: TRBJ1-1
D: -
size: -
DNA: TGTGCCAGTAGTAGCGGCAGGGGCCATGGACCAACGATGAACACTGAAGCTTTCTTT
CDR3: CASSSGRGHGPTMNTEAFF

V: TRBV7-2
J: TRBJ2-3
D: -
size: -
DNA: TGTGCCAGCAGCTTAGGTTTGGGTGATACGCAGTATTTT
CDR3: CASSLGLGDTQYF

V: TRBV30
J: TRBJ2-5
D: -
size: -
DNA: TGTGCCTGGAGTAGACAGCTTCAAGAGACCCAGTACTTC
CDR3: CAWSRQLQETQYF

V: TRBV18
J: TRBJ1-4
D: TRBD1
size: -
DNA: TGTGCCAGCTCACAAGGACAGGGGGCTTATGAAAAACTGTTTTTT
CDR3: CASSQGQGAYEKLFF

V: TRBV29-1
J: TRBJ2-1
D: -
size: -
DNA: TGCAGCGTTAAAAGAACAAGCTCCTACAATGAGCAGTTCTTC
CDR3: CSVKRTSSYNEQFF